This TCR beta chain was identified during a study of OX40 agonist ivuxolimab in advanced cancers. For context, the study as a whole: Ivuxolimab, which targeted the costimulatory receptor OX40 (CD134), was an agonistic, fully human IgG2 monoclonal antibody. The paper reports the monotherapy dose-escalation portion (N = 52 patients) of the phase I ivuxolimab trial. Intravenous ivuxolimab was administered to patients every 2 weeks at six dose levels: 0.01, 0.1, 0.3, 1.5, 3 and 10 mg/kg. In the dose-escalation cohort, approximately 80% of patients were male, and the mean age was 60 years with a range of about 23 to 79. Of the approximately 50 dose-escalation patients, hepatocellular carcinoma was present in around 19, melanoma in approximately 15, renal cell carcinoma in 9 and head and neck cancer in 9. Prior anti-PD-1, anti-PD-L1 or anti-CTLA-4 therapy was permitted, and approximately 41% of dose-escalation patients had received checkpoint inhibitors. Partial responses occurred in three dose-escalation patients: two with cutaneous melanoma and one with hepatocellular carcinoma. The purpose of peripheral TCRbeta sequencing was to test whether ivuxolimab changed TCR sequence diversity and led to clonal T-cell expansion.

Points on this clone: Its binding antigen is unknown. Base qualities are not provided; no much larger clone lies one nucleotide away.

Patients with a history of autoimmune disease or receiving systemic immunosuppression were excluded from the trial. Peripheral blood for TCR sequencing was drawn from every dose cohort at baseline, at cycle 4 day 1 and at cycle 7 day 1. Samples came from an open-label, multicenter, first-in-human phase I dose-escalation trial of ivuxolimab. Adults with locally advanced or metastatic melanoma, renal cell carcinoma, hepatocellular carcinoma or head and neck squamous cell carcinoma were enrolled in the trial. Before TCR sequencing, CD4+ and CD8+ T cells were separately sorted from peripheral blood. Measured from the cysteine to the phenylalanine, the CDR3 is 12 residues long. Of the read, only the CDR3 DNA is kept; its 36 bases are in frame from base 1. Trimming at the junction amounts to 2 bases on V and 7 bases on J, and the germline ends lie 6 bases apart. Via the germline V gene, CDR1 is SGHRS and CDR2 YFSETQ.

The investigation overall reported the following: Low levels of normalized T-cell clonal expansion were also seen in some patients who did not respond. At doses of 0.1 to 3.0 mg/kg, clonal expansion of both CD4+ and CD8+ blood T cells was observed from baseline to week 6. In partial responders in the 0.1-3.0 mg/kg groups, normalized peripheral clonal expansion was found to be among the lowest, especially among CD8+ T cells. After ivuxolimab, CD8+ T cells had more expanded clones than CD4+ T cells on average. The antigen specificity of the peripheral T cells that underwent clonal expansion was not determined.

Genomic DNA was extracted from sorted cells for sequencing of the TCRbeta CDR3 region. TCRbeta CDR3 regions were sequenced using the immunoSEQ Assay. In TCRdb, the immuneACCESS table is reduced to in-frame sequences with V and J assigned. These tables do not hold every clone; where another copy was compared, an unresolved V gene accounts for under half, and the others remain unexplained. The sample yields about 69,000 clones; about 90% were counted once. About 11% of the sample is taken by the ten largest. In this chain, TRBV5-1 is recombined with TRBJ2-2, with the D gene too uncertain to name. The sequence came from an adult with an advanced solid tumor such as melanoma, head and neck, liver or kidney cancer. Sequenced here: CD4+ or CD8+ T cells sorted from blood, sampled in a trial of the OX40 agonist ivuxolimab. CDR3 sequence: CASSLEVGELFF. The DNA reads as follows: TGCGCCAGCAGCTTAGAGGTCGGGGAGCTGTTTTTT.